Below, one T cell receptor beta chain is given with its context. Its antigen is not known. The sample comes from a study of cytomegalovirus exposure and HLA in healthy donors. The germline gives CDR1 SGHRS, CDR2 YFSETQ. V was pared by 6 bases and J by 3 bases, with 5 bases of the junction left unmatched. The CDR3 covers 14 residues. Both 60 Vbeta primers and 13 Jbeta primers went into the PCR. Assay: immunoSEQ multiplex PCR; the TCRdb copy retains only in-frame clones and omits some. Of 160,000 or so clones listed, around 72% are singletons. Study outcomes and limitations: The sole available immune exposure information was CMV serostatus. Later analysis showed TCR association rates varying by HLA locus, highest for DRB1 and lowest for HLA-C. The CMV antigen specificity of three CMV-associated chains was confirmed through in vitro analysis.

The chain employs TRBV5-1 and TRBJ2-1; 8 bases line up with TRBD2. Sequencing was performed on PBMCs. This clonotype was sampled from a female donor in good health and CMV-seronegative. The CDR3 sequence is CASTSGTSYNEQFF. The DNA of the CDR3 is TGCGCCAGCACCAGTGGGACTAGCTACAATGAGCAGTTCTTC. Full variable domain (remainder filled in from reference TRBV5-1 and TRBJ2-1): KAGVTQTPRYLIKTRGQQVTLSCSPISGHRSVSWYQQTPGQGLQFLFEYFSETQRNKGNFPGRFSGRQFSNSRSEMNVSTLELGDSALYLCASTSGTSYNEQFFGPGTRLTVL.